A selection of T cell receptor beta chains follows, all from one sample in a study of blood T cell repertoires in COVID-19. The data were produced by immunoSEQ multiplex PCR, yet TCRdb's version contains in-frame clones alone and is incomplete. The sample lists approximately 140,000 clones, roughly 85% seen once, with roughly 8% in the top ten. Sequenced sample: peripheral blood. Receptor source: a woman aged 55-69 years with COVID-19, enrolled during active disease. Each CDR3 is given without its conserved first and last residue. Fields, in order: clone size, V gene, J gene, CDR3 protein. Size tells how often a clone was seen (once, few, many) or the class of an expanded clone, and some rows leave it out.

size: once; V: TRBV9; J: TRBJ1-1; CDR3: ASSVVPVMNTEAF
size: NA; V: TRBV30; J: TRBJ1-1; CDR3: AWSDPATAPRAF
size: once; V: TRBV5-1; J: TRBJ2-1; CDR3: ASSPVRQSYNEQF
size: NA; V: TRBV7-9; J: TRBJ2-7; CDR3: ASSFMGLNYEQY
size: NA; V: TRBV10-2; J: TRBJ1-5; CDR3: ASSESKGLMGNQPQH
size: NA; V: TRBV4-1; J: TRBJ2-3; CDR3: ASSLSGISTDTQY
size: few; V: TRBV24-1; J: TRBJ1-1; CDR3: ATSDSGQGFTEAF
size: NA; V: TRBV11-3; J: TRBJ1-6; CDR3: ASSLQQGSPLH
size: few; V: TRBV5-1; J: TRBJ1-6; CDR3: ASSVRDSREDSPLH
size: NA; V: TRBV7-2; J: TRBJ1-2; CDR3: ASSPPGREGYT
size: NA; V: TRBV23-1; J: TRBJ2-5; CDR3: ASSQWARRKQETQY
size: NA; V: TRBV30; J: TRBJ2-3; CDR3: AWSEQASTDTQY
size: NA; V: TRBV4-1; J: TRBJ1-2; CDR3: ASSQTGFSGYT
size: NA; V: TRBV2; J: TRBJ1-2; CDR3: ASSGDYGYT
size: NA; V: TRBV7-3; J: TRBJ2-6; CDR3: ASSESGASGANVLT
size: NA; V: TRBV3-1/TRBV3-2; J: TRBJ2-3; CDR3: ASSHVAGAHSTDTQY
size: NA; V: TRBV5-1; J: TRBJ1-1; CDR3: ASSLLGHSTEAF
size: NA; V: TRBV13; J: TRBJ1-4; CDR3: ASRQSQGADEKLF